What follows are 22 T cell receptor beta chains derived from one specimen sequenced in a study of cytomegalovirus exposure and HLA in healthy donors. PCR employed 60 Vbeta and 13 Jbeta primers. Sequenced by immunoSEQ multiplex PCR; TCRdb stores in-frame clones only, minus some. Among 150,000 to 200,000 clones listed, 68% were seen once. Sequenced sample: PBMCs. These receptors all stem from a woman between 35 and 50 years old in good health and CMV-seropositive.

In its sample, this clone was seen a few times. The rearrangement links TRBV4-2 to TRBJ1-4, with D unresolved. CDR1 and CDR2 (germline): LGHNA, YNFKEQ. V was pared by 0 bases and J by 8 bases, with 13 bases between. CDR3 length equals 15 residues. As DNA, the CDR3 is TGTGCCAGCAGCCAAGATCAGGCCCAAACCGAAAAACTGTTTTTT. Translated: CASSQDQAQTEKLFF.

The chain is built from TRBV6-4 and TRBJ2-4; perhaps TRBD1 as D (6 bases). The CDR3 has 13 amino acids. The germline V gene has CDR1 MRHNA and CDR2 SNTAGT. Trimming pared 6 bases from V and 6 bases from J, leaving 12 bases between. The DNA of the CDR3 is TGTGCCAGCAGCGTAGAGACAGGAAACATTCAGTACTTC. It encodes CASSVETGNIQYF.

This clone has just a few counts. V is TRBV5-1 and J is TRBJ2-3; maybe TRBD2 (5 bases). The CDR3 consists of 14 residues. Trimming shortened V by 5 bases and J by 4 bases, and 14 bases separated the two germline ends. In germline, CDR1 is SGHRS, CDR2 YFSETQ. CDR3 in DNA: TGCGCCAGCAGAGGAGCGGTTCAGGCAGATACGCAGTATTTT. Its protein is CASRGAVQADTQYF.

The chain joins TRBV2 to TRBJ1-1; D gene uncertain. Trimming removed 6 bases at V and 2 bases at J, with 7 bases between. CDR3 length: 12 residues. From germline, CDR1 is SNHLY and CDR2 FYNNEI. The CDR3 coding sequence is TGTGCCAGCAGCTTACTAAACACTGAAGCTTTCTTT. It specifies CASSLLNTEAFF.

This clone was seen more than once but under ten times. The chain uses TRBV4-2 and TRBJ2-7; no clear D. The CDR3 has 14 residues. Germline V CDR1 and CDR2: LGHNA, YNFKEQ. The V gene lost 1 base and the J gene lost 1 base, with 8 bases spanning the gap. CDR3 coding DNA: TGTGCCAGCAGCCAAGCTGCTAATTCCTACGAGCAGTACTTC. The encoded protein is CASSQAANSYEQYF.

This clone was recorded once. Relative to the germline gene, one junction end is altered; a read error may explain this. The chain carries TRBV9 and TRBJ1-5; no reliable D call. CDR1 and CDR2 (germline): SGDLS, YYNGEE. The length of the CDR3 is 13 residues. CDR3 DNA: TGTGCCAGCAGCGTAGGGTACAGCCAGCCCCAGAATTTT. This sequence encodes CASSVGYSQPQNF. Using reference TRBV9 and TRBJ1-5 for the parts outside the CDR3, the full variable domain is DSGVTQTPKHLITATGQRVTLRCSPRSGDLSVYWYQQSLDQGLQFLIQYYNGEERAKGNILERFSAQQFPDLHSELNLSSLELGDSALYFCASSVGYSQPQNFGDGTRLSIL.

The V and J genes are TRBV19 and TRBJ1-5; D unclear. Germline lookup yields CDR1 LNHDA and CDR2 SQIVND (reference sequence). The V gene lost 4 bases and the J gene lost 1 base, with 11 bases spanning the gap. This CDR3 is built from 15 residues. The CDR3 DNA follows: TGTGCCAGTAGTAGCGGCCCCCAAAGCAATCAGCCCCAGCATTTT. This translates into CASSSGPQSNQPQHF.

This rearrangement joins TRBV7-3 to TRBJ2-1, with 7 nucleotides matching TRBD1. The CDR3 covers 15 residues. Germline V lookup: CDR1 SGHTA, CDR2 FQGTGA. The trim removed 5 bases at V and 4 bases at J, leaving 8 bases unmatched. The CDR3 loop reads CASSPGQEGYNEQFF. The CDR3 DNA reads as TGTGCCAGCAGCCCCGGACAGGAAGGGTACAATGAGCAGTTCTTC.

A word on this clone: The junction does not match germline at one end; this may be a read error. The V and J genes are TRBV6-5 and TRBJ1-5; 11 positions match TRBD1. The germline V gene has CDR1 MNHEY and CDR2 SVGAGI. The CDR3 is 15 residues long. CDR3 DNA sequence: TGTGCCAGCAGATCGGACAGGGGGCGAGATCAGCCCCAGAATTTT. Residues: CASRSDRGRDQPQNF.

This clone has only a few counts. The V gene is TRBV6-5, the J gene TRBJ1-5, with D unclear. V was shortened by 0 bases and J by 0 bases, with 6 bases between the two germline ends. Germline V gene data show CDR1 as MNHEY and CDR2 as SVGAGI. This CDR3 is 15 amino acids long. CDR3 bases: TGTGCCAGCAGTTACTCGGTCTATAGCAATCAGCCCCAGCATTTT. This sequence encodes CASSYSVYSNQPQHF.

This clone was seen a handful of times. The chain combines TRBV5-6 with TRBJ2-3; 9 bases are a match to TRBD2. This CDR3 contains 16 residues. V shed 0 bases, J shed 4 bases, and the junction held 6 bases outside the gene matches. Germline CDR1 SGHDT, CDR2 YYEEEE. CDR3 DNA sequence: TGTGCCAGCAGCTTGGAAGGCGGGGGGGCCCCAGATACGCAGTATTTT. Its protein is CASSLEGGGAPDTQYF.

CDR3 protein: CASSQASNSRSLDTQYF. The CDR3 DNA is TGTGCCAGCAGCCAAGCGAGTAATAGCCGAAGTCTTGATACGCAGTATTTT. The V call is TRBV4-2, the J call TRBJ2-3; D remains unclear. The CDR3 loop spans 17 amino acids. Per the germline V gene, CDR1 is LGHNA and CDR2 is YNFKEQ. V shed 1 base and J shed 6 bases, with 20 bases lying between them.

This clone was counted many times. The junction differs from germline at one of its ends, possibly a read error. The chain joins TRBV6-1 to TRBJ1-5; D unclear. CDR1 and CDR2 from the germline V gene are MNHNS and SASEGT. This CDR3 spans 15 amino acids. CDR3: CASTEPGISNQPQHF. CDR3 nucleotides: TGTGCCAGCACTGAACCAGGTATAAGCAATCAGCCCCAGCATTTT.

The rearrangement uses TRBV28 and TRBJ1-1; D gene uncertain. The CDR3 extends over 14 amino acids. Germline CDR1 is MDHEN and CDR2 is SYDVKM. V lost 3 bases to trimming and J lost 1 base, with 9 bases between them. The CDR3 sequence is CASSFHSGNTEAFF. CDR3 coding DNA: TGTGCCAGCAGTTTTCATTCAGGGAACACTGAAGCTTTCTTT.

The chain employs TRBV28 and TRBJ1-4, with D maybe TRBD1 (5 bases). V shed 6 bases and J shed 9 bases, with 23 bases lying between them. Germline CDR1 and CDR2: MDHEN and SYDVKM. The CDR3 extends over 16 amino acids. In DNA form, the CDR3 reads TGTGCCAGCAGCCCCCCGCGGGGGGTCGGGAACCAAAAACTGTTTTTT. Protein product: CASSPPRGVGNQKLFF.

The V and J genes are TRBV5-1 and TRBJ2-7, with TRBD2 matching over 11 bases. J was trimmed by 6 bases and V by 0 bases; bases with no gene match: 8. The germline V gene has CDR1 SGHRS and CDR2 YFSETQ. The CDR3 consists of 16 residues. CDR3 sequence (DNA): TGCGCCAGCAGCTTGGTCGAACTAGCGGGAGTGCTCGAGCAGTACTTC. Translation: CASSLVELAGVLEQYF.

The V gene is TRBV19, the J gene TRBJ2-3, with D possibly being TRBD1 (5 bases). The V gene lost 10 bases and the J gene lost 2 bases, with 16 bases spanning the gap. This CDR3 spans 14 amino acids. Germline loops: CDR1 LNHDA, CDR2 SQIVND (reference sequence). The CDR3 coding sequence is TGTGCCACAGGGTGGACGGGTTACACAGATACGCAGTATTTT. Translation gives CATGWTGYTDTQYF.

This chain joins TRBV6-5 and TRBJ1-1, with D possibly being TRBD1 (6 bases). The CDR3 spans 14 residues. CDR1 is MNHEY, CDR2 SVGAGI, per germline. V lost 0 bases and J 5 bases, leaving 10 bases between the germline ends. The CDR3 spells CASSYSRQGTEAFF. As DNA, the CDR3 is TGTGCCAGCAGTTACTCACGGCAGGGGACTGAAGCTTTCTTT.

CDR3 sequence reads: CASSQVGGSGEQYF. The CDR3 DNA reads TGCGCCAGCAGCCAAGTGGGGGGATCTGGCGAGCAGTACTTC. The rearrangement joins TRBV4-3 to TRBJ2-5; tentative D call: TRBD2 (6 bases). Judging by the DNA end, TRBJ2-7 fits better; the J call may be wrong. The CDR3 spans 14 residues. From germline, CDR1 is LGHNA and CDR2 YSLEER.

V is TRBV7-8 and J is TRBJ2-7; D is unclear. Trimming took off 1 base at V and 4 bases at J, with 5 bases between the two ends. Per the germline V gene, CDR1 is SGHVS and CDR2 is FQNEAQ. The CDR3 spans 12 residues. The CDR3 sequence: CASSLGEYEQYF. Here the CDR3 DNA reads TGTGCCAGCAGCTTAGGAGAGTACGAGCAGTACTTC.

The genes are TRBV27 and TRBJ2-5; D may be TRBD1 (7 bases). V lost 4 bases and J 6 bases, leaving 18 bases between the germline ends. This CDR3 has 15 residues. Germline values: CDR1 MNHEY, CDR2 SMNVEV (reference sequence). The CDR3 nucleotides are TGTGCCAGCAGTTCCCCGGGACAGAGGACTAAGACCCAGTACTTC. Translation: CASSSPGQRTKTQYF.

The genes are TRBV1 and TRBJ2-7; the table names TRBD1, a call not compared with the DNA. TRBV1 is noted as a pseudogene. The CDR3 contains 19 residues. CDR3 coding DNA: TGCACCAGCATTATTCACCGGGACAGCACATATCGCCCCTCCTACGAGCAGTACTTC. It is translated as CTSIIHRDSTYRPSYEQYF.